This T cell receptor (beta chain) emerged from a study of blood T cell repertoires in COVID-19. Libraries were prepared by immunoSEQ multiplex PCR; TCRdb keeps only in-frame clonotypes and omits some of them. This sample has over 85,000 clones, with nearly 90% found just once. Germline CDR1 GTSNPN, CDR2 SVGIG (reference sequence). This CDR3 has 14 amino acids. Trimming shortened V by 2 bases and J by 5 bases, and 13 bases separated the two germline ends. The sequence derives from a man in his 70s with acute or convalescent COVID-19. J is TRBJ1-5 and V is TRBV30; D is possibly TRBD1 (5 bases). What was sequenced was peripheral blood. CDR3 in DNA: TGTGCCTGGAGTTCAAGGGGTTGGGATCAGCCCCAGCATTTT. Translated, it gives CAWSSRGWDQPQHF.